Included here is one T cell receptor beta chain sequence, with context. What it recognizes is unknown. Germline V gene data show CDR1 as SEHNR and CDR2 as FQNEAQ (reference sequence). This CDR3 is built from 16 residues. Unmatched junction bases numbered 14, after V lost 5 bases and J lost 6 bases. Donors were drawn from the approximately 130-subject validation cohort, separate from the approximately 680-subject first cohort. This record comes from a study of cytomegalovirus exposure and HLA in healthy donors. Across the study: Both the roughly 120 validation repertoires and the approximately 620 first-cohort repertoires used the same platform, as reported by a later analysis.

Sequencing used immunoSEQ multiplex PCR; TCRdb keeps in-frame clones, though not all of them. The sample shows 200,000 or so clones, around 87% of them seen only once. Findings and caveats of the study: The study recorded 160 or so TCR beta chains that were cytomegalovirus-associated. Clusters of TCRs from the first cohort tended to co-occur in the 120 validation repertoires (as a later analysis found).

This receptor was taken from a woman aged 18-29 years in good health and CMV-seropositive. The chain employs TRBV7-9 and TRBJ2-7; 9 nucleotides match TRBD1. Sequences were obtained from PBMCs. For the CDR3, the DNA is TGTGCCAGCAGCCCGGGCGGGGGACAGGGTTACATCGAGCAGTACTTC. Its protein product is CASSPGGGQGYIEQYF. Drawing the rest from reference TRBV7-9 and TRBJ2-7, the complete variable domain is DTGVSQNPRHKITKRGQNVTFRCDPISEHNRLYWYRQTLGQGPEFLTYFQNEAQLEKSRLLSDRFSAERPKGSFSTLEIQRTEQGDSAMYLCASSPGGGQGYIEQYFGPGTRLTVT.